This note documents a single T cell receptor (beta chain) sequence. This specimen belongs to a study of blood T cell repertoires in COVID-19. The authors' processing: Amplification of reference gene primers provided the estimated nucleated cell counts. TCRdb's copy holds only in-frame clones and misses some; the assay was immunoSEQ multiplex PCR. The DNA was the basis for D and trimming; V, J and clone size are from that table. The table records 93,000 or so clones, more than 85% of them present only once. V gave up 5 bases and J gave up 8 bases; unmatched junction bases: 9. Germline V CDR1 and CDR2: MDHEN, SYDVKM. The CDR3 is made up of 14 amino acids.

V usage is TRBV28 and J usage is TRBJ2-1; 7 bases map to TRBD2. The sequenced sample consisted of peripheral blood. This sequence was found in a human donor in a cohort sampled during active COVID-19. For the CDR3, the DNA is TGTGCCAGCAGTCCCCTCGGGGGGATGCATGAGCAGTTCTTC. Protein: CASSPLGGMHEQFF.